The 14 T cell receptor beta chains below come from one sample, sequenced in a study of T cells after posttransplantation cyclophosphamide. The naive gate required viable CD3+CD4+ or CD3+CD8+ cells with CCR7+CD45RA+CD45RO-CD95-CD27+CD28+ phenotype. Profiling relied on immunoSEQ multiplex PCR, and the TCRdb table lists in-frame clones only, not all of them. The sample shows fewer than 35,000 clones, roughly 91% of them seen only once. Sequencing was carried out using naive CD4+ T cells sorted from blood. Receptors were obtained from a man aged 30 to 45 in good health and a related stem cell transplant donor.

V usage is TRBV19 and J usage is TRBJ1-5; 7 bases match TRBD1. Germline values: CDR1 LNHDA, CDR2 SQIVND (reference sequence). The CDR3 length is 17 residues. After removal of 5 bases from V and 2 bases from J, the junction contained 12 bases not matched to a gene. The CDR3 reads CASSEGPAGGRNQPQHF. For the CDR3, the DNA is TGTGCCAGTAGTGAAGGGCCCGCAGGGGGTCGCAATCAGCCCCAGCATTTT.

The chain has TRBV5-4 and TRBJ2-5; 9 bases are shared with TRBD1. Germline V gene lookup returns CDR1 SGHNT and CDR2 YYREEE (reference sequence). The length of the CDR3 is 16 residues. V trimming: 5 bases; J trimming: 7 bases; junction bases outside the gene matches: 15. In DNA, the CDR3 is TGTGCCAGCAGTTCAAGGGCTAGGACAGGGGACGTGACCCAGTACTTC. Amino acid sequence: CASSSRARTGDVTQYF.

This clone was picked up one time. The chain carries TRBV6-1 and TRBJ2-3, with 8 nucleotides matching TRBD2. With V trimmed by 3 bases and J by 2 bases, 7 bases remained unmatched. Germline V gene data show CDR1 as MNHNS and CDR2 as SASEGT. The CDR3 is 16 residues long. The CDR3 here is CASSDLAGKTTDTQYF. CDR3 DNA: TGTGCCAGCAGTGATTTAGCGGGGAAAACCACAGATACGCAGTATTTT.

J is TRBJ2-4 and V is TRBV4-1; 7 positions match TRBD2. The CDR3 is 18 amino acids. V trimming: 0 bases; J trimming: 1 base; junction bases outside the gene matches: 9. The V gene's germline CDR1 is MGHRA and CDR2 YSYEKL. In nucleotides, the CDR3 is TGCGCCAGCAGCCAAGATTGGGAGGGGCATGGGGCCAAAAACATTCAGTACTTC. Translation gives CASSQDWEGHGAKNIQYF.

The rearrangement uses TRBV6-1 and TRBJ1-5; D call uncertain. The CDR3 loop spans 15 amino acids. Germline V gene lookup returns CDR1 MNHNS and CDR2 SASEGT. The ends were cut back, 0 bases at V and 0 bases at J, with 6 bases in the middle. CDR3 coding DNA: TGTGCCAGCAGTGAAGCGGCTGGTAGCAATCAGCCCCAGCATTTT. Its translation is CASSEAAGSNQPQHF.

The chain joins TRBV18 to TRBJ1-1; D is ambiguous. In germline, CDR1 is KGHSH, CDR2 LQKENI. The V gene lost 2 bases and the J gene lost 0 bases, with 4 bases spanning the gap. The CDR3 has 13 amino acids. The CDR3 DNA is TGTGCCAGCTCACCATCGGTGAACACTGAAGCTTTCTTT. This gives the protein CASSPSVNTEAFF.

This rearrangement joins TRBV11-2 to TRBJ1-1, with a weak D call TRBD1 (5 bases). The CDR3 contains 14 residues. V shed 2 bases and J shed 1 base, with 8 bases lying between them. Per the germline V gene, CDR1 is SGHAT and CDR2 is FQNNGV. For the CDR3, the DNA is TGTGCCAGCAGCTTATTAAGGGGGAACACTGAAGCTTTCTTT. Amino acid sequence: CASSLLRGNTEAFF.

The chain links TRBV7-6 to TRBJ2-7; TRBD1 aligns across 10 bases. CDR1 and CDR2 (germline): SGHVS, FNYEAQ. With V trimmed by 2 bases and J by 4 bases, 8 bases remained unmatched. The CDR3 contains 16 residues. The CDR3 loop reads CASSLSLGTGDYEQYF. CDR3 bases: TGTGCCAGCAGCTTATCACTCGGGACAGGGGATTACGAGCAGTACTTC.

This chain connects TRBV2 to TRBJ2-7; no definite D call. CDR3 length: 12 amino acids. Trimming cost V 8 bases and J 7 bases, with 15 bases left between them. CDR1 is SNHLY and CDR2 is FYNNEI in the germline V gene. Written as DNA, the CDR3 is TGTGCCAGCCGACTTCCTAGTGGGGAGCAGTACTTC. It specifies CASRLPSGEQYF. The variable domain in full, with the rest retrieved from reference TRBV2 and TRBJ2-7, is EPEVTQTPSHQVTQMGQEVILRCVPISNHLYFYWYRQILGQKVEFLVSFYNNEISEKSEIFDDQFSVERPDGSNFTLKIRSTKLEDSAMYFCASRLPSGEQYFGPGTRLTVT.

This chain uses TRBV5-1 with TRBJ1-1; D perhaps matches TRBD1 (6 bases). The germline V and J ends were trimmed by 4 bases and 5 bases, with 15 bases remaining between them. This CDR3 has 14 amino acids. CDR1 is SGHRS, CDR2 YFSETQ, per germline. The CDR3: CASSVDTGLTEAFF. In nucleotides, the CDR3 is TGCGCCAGCAGCGTAGATACAGGGTTGACTGAAGCTTTCTTT.

The gene calls are TRBV5-1 and TRBJ2-5, with 12 bases aligning to TRBD2. CDR3 length: 18 residues. Germline values: CDR1 SGHRS, CDR2 YFSETQ. Germline trimming cut 7 bases from V and 3 bases from J; bases unmatched to any gene: 16. CDR3 DNA sequence: TGCGCCAGCGGGGAATGGAGACTAGCGGGGGCCACGAAAGAGACCCAGTACTTC. Translation: CASGEWRLAGATKETQYF.

This chain joins TRBV18 and TRBJ2-7; D remains unclear. The CDR3 covers 12 residues. The V end lost 4 bases, the J end lost 1 base, and 5 bases lay between the germline ends. Looked up from germline, CDR1 is KGHSH and CDR2 is LQKENI. CDR3 DNA: TGTGCCAGCTCACAAGCTTCCTACGAGCAGTACTTC. This encodes CASSQASYEQYF.

The chain employs TRBV6-4 and TRBJ1-1, with D hard to call. The CDR3 spans 13 residues. Per the germline V gene, CDR1 is MRHNA and CDR2 is SNTAGT. The V end lost 4 bases, the J end lost 2 bases, and 8 bases lay between the germline ends. Here the CDR3 DNA reads TGTGCCAGCAGTGTTCAGGCTAACACTGAAGCTTTCTTT. Translation gives CASSVQANTEAFF.

A remark on this clone: At one end the junction does not follow the germline gene, possibly because of a read error. The chain joins TRBV2 to TRBJ2-3, with D maybe TRBD2 (5 bases). Looked up from germline, CDR1 is SNHLY and CDR2 is FYNNEI. The CDR3 runs to 13 residues. CDR3 in amino acids: CAGSPAETDTQYF. CDR3 in DNA: TGTGCCGGCAGCCCAGCGGAGACAGATACGCAGTATTTT.